What follows describes a single T cell receptor beta chain. Its specificity is unknown. This specimen comes from a study of CXCR3-negative and CXCR3-positive naive CD8 T cells. Study outcomes and limitations: Naive subsets expressed similar surface CD5; TRB CDR3 features served to infer TCR strength. Most assays used freshly isolated PBMCs, as cryopreservation partially reduced CXCR3. Memory cells differed in TRBV-TRBJ usage, but naive CXCR3-negative and CXCR3-positive cells had similar usage. For CXCR3-positive naive cells, TRB CDR3s were more hydrophobic than those of CXCR3-negative naive cells.

It was by 5' RACE with UMI labels that the TRB cDNA libraries were prepared. From its re-call of the 5' RACE reads, TCRdb lists each CDR3 protein once, without DNA. The listing records under 150,000 distinct CDR3 sequences. The CDR3 has 18 amino acids. Cells classed as naive CD8+ T cells were CD45RO-CCR7+CD27+CD95-. Source material: naive CXCR3+ CD8+ T cells from blood. The subset here: CD45RO-CCR7+CD27+CD95- naive CD8+ T cells expressing CXCR3 (TNR3+). This chain connects TRBV21-1 to TRBJ2-7; TCRdb proposes TRBD1, but this gene call is untestable without DNA. TRBV21-1 is shown as a pseudogene. The TCR was taken from a human donor in good health. Some clones in this sample may be carry-over from other donors' samples. The CDR3 sequence is CASSNGPGHANPYYEQYF.